This paragraph reports one T cell receptor beta chain. This clone was seen just once. Its antigen is currently not known. Within one base of it there is no much larger clone, and no base qualities were kept. This sample stems from a study of T cell responses to AZD1222 COVID-19 vaccine (dated by TCRdb to the early 2020s). At the level of the whole study: AZD1222 recipients with second doses at about 4 weeks or about 12 weeks were pooled, because spike-specific TCR depth and breadth did not differ between schedules. Trial participants were enrolled by age into 18-55, 56-69 and 70-plus year subgroups, with 148, 28 and 57 TCR-sequenced participants respectively. TCR sequencing was performed for over 230 trial participants, of whom 200 to 210 were given two doses of AZD1222 and around 25 were given two doses of MenACWY control vaccine.

The time point label on this specimen signifies: baseline before first vaccination. Samples from vaccinated people were obtained from the UK trials COV001 and COV002, which included a single-blind randomized controlled phase 2/3 trial of AZD1222 (ChAdOx1 nCoV-19) in healthy adults. For TCRbeta chain sequencing, PBMC samples were collected from trial participants at day 0 and at day 28 after the second dose. The research as a whole found: Reportedly, close to half of the unique spike-specific TCRs recognized epitopes lying outside the regions that are mutated in the B.1.351 and B.1.1.7 variants. Only six or seven AZD1222 recipients were SARS-CoV-2 seropositive at baseline, limiting conclusions about previously exposed vaccinees. In the small 56-69-year group, the increase in depth fell short of significance, most likely because of low power. Because no day 14 peak-response samples were available, repertoires were characterized only after the peak T cell response. After two AZD1222 doses, spike-specific TCR breadth and depth were significantly higher than at day 0 and than in MenACWY recipients. CD4 TCRs associated with the vaccine covered the entire spike protein, and the dominant responses were in regions 160-218 and 743-854. Participants were mostly white British, with more females than males. The authors suggested clonal diversity may have been underestimated.

The CDR3 regions of human TCRbeta chains were analyzed by immunosequencing. The original methods were these. TCRs in the repertoires were matched against a reference library of SARS-CoV-2-specific TCRs that had been generated with the MIRA antigen-specificity platform. Breadth was defined as the fraction of unique TCRs that were SARS-CoV-2-associated. Depth was defined as the fraction of total T cells that were SARS-CoV-2-associated. Using the MIRA data, each spike-specific TCR was assigned both to the spike region to which the TCR was reactive and to a CD4 or CD8 class. Log10-transformed breadth and depth values were compared by one-way ANOVA with Sidak's multiple comparisons tests. Held by TCRdb, this immuneACCESS table contains in-frame sequences only and omits some clones. Under half of the omission traces to an unresolved V gene where checked; the cause of the rest is unknown. V and J calls and clone size follow that table, whereas D and trimming were derived from the DNA. A total of 90,000 to 100,000 clones appear in this sample, roughly 89% of them only once. The biggest ten clones account for 6.5% to 8% of the sample.

Unmatched junction bases come to 6, with V trimmed by 5 bases and J by 5 bases. CDR1 and CDR2 were assigned from the germline V gene (reference sequence) as SEHNR and FQNEAQ. The CDR3 measures 14 amino acids from cysteine to phenylalanine. Only CDR3 DNA remains: 42 bases, in frame from the first base. Here the chain combines TRBV7-9 and TRBJ1-5, and 7 bases in between align with TRBD1. This receptor was taken from an adult in good health. Material: peripheral blood, obtained on day 0 of AZD1222 vaccination. The CDR3 amino acid sequence is: CASSPGTVDQPQHF. The sequenced DNA: TGTGCCAGCAGCCCAGGGACAGTTGATCAGCCCCAGCATTTT.